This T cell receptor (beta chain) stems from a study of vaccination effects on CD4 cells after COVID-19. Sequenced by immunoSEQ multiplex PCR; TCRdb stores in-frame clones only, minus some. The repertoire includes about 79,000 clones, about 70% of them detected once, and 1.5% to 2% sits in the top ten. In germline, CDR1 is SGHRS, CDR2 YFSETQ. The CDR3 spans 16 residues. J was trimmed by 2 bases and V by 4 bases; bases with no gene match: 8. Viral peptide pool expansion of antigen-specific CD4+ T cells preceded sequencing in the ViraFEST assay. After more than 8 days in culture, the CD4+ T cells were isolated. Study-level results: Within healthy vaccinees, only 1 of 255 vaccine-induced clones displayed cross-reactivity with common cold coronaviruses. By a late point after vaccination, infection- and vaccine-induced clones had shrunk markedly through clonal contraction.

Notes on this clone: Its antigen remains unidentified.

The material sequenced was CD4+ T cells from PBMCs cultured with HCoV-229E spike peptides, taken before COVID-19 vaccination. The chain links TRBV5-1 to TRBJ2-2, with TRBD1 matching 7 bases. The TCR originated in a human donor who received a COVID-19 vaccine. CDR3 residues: CASSSMTGFNTGELFF. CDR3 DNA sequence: TGCGCCAGCAGCAGTATGACAGGGTTCAACACCGGGGAGCTGTTTTTT. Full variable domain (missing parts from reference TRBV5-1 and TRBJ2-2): KAGVTQTPRYLIKTRGQQVTLSCSPISGHRSVSWYQQTPGQGLQFLFEYFSETQRNKGNFPGRFSGRQFSNSRSEMNVSTLELGDSALYLCASSSMTGFNTGELFFGEGSRLTVL.